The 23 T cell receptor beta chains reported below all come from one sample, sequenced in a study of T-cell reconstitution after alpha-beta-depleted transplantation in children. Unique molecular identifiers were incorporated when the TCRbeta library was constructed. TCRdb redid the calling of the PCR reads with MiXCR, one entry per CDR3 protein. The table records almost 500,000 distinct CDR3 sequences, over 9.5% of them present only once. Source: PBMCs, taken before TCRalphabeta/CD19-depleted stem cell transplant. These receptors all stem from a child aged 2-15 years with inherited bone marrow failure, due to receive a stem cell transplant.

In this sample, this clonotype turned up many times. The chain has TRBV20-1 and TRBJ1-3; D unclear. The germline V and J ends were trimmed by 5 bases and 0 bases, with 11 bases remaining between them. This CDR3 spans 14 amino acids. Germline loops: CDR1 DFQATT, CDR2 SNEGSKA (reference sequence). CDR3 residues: CSAPDGRSGNTIYF. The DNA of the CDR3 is TGCAGTGCTCCGGACGGTCGCTCTGGAAACACCATATATTTT.

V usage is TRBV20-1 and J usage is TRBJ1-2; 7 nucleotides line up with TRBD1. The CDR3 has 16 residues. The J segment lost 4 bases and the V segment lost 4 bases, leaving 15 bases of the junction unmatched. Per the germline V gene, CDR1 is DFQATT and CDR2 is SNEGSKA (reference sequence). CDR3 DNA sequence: TGCAGTGCTATCACCTTTGGACAGGTTCCCGGCTATGGCTACACCTTC. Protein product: CSAITFGQVPGYGYTF.

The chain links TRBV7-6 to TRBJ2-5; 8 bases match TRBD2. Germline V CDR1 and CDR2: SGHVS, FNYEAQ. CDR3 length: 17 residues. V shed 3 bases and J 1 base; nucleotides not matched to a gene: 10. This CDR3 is CASSFVRGGAVQETQYF. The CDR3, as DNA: TGTGCCAGCAGCTTTGTTCGGGGGGGCGCAGTCCAAGAGACCCAGTACTTC.

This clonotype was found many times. CDR3 protein: CAISDLVLGERGDEQFF. CDR3 coding DNA: TGTGCCATCAGTGATTTAGTCTTGGGGGAGAGAGGGGATGAGCAGTTCTTC. The rearrangement joins TRBV10-3 to TRBJ2-1; D possibly matches TRBD1 or TRBD2 (5 bases each). V was cut by 3 bases and J by 8 bases, with 23 bases left in between. The CDR3 is made up of 17 amino acids. CDR1 is ENHRY and CDR2 is SYGVKD in the germline V gene.

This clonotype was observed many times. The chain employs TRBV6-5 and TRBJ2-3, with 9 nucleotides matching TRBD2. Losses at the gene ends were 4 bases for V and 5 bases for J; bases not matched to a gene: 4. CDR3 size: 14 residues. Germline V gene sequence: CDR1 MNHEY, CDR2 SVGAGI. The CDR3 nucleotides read TGTGCCAGCAGTTTAGCGGGAGCGGAAGATACGCAGTATTTT. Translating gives CASSLAGAEDTQYF.

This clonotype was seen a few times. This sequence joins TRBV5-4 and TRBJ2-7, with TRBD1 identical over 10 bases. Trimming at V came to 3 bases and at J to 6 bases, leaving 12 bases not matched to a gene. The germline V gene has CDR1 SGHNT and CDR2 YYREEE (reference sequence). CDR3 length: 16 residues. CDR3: CASSSEWDRGSREQYF. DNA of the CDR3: TGTGCCAGCAGCTCCGAATGGGACAGGGGCAGTCGCGAGCAGTACTTC.

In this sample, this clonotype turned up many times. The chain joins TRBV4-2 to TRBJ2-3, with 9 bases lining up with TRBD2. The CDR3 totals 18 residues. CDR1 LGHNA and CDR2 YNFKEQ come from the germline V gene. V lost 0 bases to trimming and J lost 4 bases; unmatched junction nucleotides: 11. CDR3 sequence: CASSQDRLAGIRADTQYF. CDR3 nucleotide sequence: TGTGCCAGCAGCCAAGATCGGCTAGCGGGGATAAGGGCAGATACGCAGTATTTT.

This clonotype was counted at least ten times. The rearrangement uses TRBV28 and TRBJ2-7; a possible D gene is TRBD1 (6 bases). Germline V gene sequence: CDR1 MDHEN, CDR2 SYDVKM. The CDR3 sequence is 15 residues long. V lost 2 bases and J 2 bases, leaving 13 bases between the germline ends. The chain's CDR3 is CASSLLGGLTYEQYF. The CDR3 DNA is TGTGCCAGCAGTTTACTAGGGGGTCTTACCTACGAGCAGTACTTC.

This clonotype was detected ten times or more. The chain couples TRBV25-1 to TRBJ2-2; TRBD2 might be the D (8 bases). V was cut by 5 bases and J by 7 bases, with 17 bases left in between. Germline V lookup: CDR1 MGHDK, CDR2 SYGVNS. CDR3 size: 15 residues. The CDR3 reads CASSPGRGLDGELFF. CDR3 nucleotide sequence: TGTGCCAGCAGTCCCGGGAGGGGGCTGGACGGGGAGCTGTTTTTT.

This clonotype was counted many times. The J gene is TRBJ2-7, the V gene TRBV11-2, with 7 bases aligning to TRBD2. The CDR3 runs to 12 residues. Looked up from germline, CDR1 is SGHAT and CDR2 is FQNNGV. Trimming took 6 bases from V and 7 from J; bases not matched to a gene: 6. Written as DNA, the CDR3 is TGTGCCAGCAGTCCTCCGGGACTAGAGCAGTACTTC. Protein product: CASSPPGLEQYF.

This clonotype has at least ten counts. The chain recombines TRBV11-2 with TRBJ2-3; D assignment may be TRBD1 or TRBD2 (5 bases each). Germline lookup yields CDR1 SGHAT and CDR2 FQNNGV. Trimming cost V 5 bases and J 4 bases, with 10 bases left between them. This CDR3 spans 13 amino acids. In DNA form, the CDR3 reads TGTGCCAGCAGCAGGGACGGTTCAGATACGCAGTATTTT. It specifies CASSRDGSDTQYF. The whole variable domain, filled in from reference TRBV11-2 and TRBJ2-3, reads EAGVAQSPRYKIIEKRQSVAFWCNPISGHATLYWYQQILGQGPKLLIQFQNNGVVDDSQLPKDRFSAERLKGVDSTLKIQPAKLEDSAVYLCASSRDGSDTQYFGPGTRLTVL.

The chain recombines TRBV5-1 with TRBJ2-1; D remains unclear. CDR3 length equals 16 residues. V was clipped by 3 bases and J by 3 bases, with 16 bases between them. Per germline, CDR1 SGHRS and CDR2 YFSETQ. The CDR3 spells CASSSMTRGDYNEQFF. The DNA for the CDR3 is TGCGCCAGCAGCTCCATGACCCGAGGCGACTACAATGAGCAGTTCTTC.

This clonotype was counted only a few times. Here the CDR3 DNA reads TGCAGTGCTAGAGCTCCCCTTGGGGCCCAGTCGGGACACAATCAGCCCCAGCATTTT. Translated: CSARAPLGAQSGHNQPQHF. The V and J genes are TRBV20-1 and TRBJ1-5, with D possibly being TRBD1 (6 bases). The germline V gene encodes CDR1 DFQATT and CDR2 SNEGSKA (reference sequence). The CDR3 is made up of 19 amino acids. V dropped 1 base and J dropped 3 bases, with 25 bases sitting between them.

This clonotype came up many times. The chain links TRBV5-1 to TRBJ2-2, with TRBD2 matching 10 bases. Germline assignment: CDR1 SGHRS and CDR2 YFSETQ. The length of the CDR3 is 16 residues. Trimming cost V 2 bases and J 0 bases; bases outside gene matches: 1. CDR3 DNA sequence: TGCGCCAGCAGCTTACTAGCGGGGACGAACACCGGGGAGCTGTTTTTT. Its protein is CASSLLAGTNTGELFF.

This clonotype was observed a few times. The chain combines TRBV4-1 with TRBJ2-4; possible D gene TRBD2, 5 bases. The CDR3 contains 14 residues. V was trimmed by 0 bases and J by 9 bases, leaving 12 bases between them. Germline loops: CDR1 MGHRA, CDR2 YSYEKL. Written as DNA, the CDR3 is TGCGCCAGCAGCCAAGATGGAGGTCGCGGCATTCAGTACTTC. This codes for CASSQDGGRGIQYF.

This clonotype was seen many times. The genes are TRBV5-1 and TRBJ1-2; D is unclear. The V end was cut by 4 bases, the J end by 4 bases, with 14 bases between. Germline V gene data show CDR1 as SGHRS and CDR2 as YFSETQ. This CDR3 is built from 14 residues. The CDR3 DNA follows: TGCGCCAGCAGCCGGACGGACTCTACCTATGGCTACACCTTC. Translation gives CASSRTDSTYGYTF.

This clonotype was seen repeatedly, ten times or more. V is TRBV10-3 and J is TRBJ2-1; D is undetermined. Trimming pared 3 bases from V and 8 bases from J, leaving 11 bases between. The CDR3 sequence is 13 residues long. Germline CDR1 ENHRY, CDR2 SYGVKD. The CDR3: CAISEPTGDEQFF. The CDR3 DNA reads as TGTGCCATCAGTGAACCCACTGGGGATGAGCAGTTCTTC.

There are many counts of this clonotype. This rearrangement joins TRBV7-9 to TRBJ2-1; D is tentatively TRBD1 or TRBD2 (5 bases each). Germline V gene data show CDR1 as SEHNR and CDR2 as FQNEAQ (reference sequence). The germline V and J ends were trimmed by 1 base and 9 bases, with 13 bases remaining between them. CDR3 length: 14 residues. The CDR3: CASSLGGIVSEQFF. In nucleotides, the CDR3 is TGTGCCAGCAGCTTAGGGGGGATAGTAAGTGAGCAGTTCTTC. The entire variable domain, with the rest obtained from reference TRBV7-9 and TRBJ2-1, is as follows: DTGVSQNPRHKITKRGQNVTFRCDPISEHNRLYWYRQTLGQGPEFLTYFQNEAQLEKSRLLSDRFSAERPKGSFSTLEIQRTEQGDSAMYLCASSLGGIVSEQFFGPGTRLTVL.

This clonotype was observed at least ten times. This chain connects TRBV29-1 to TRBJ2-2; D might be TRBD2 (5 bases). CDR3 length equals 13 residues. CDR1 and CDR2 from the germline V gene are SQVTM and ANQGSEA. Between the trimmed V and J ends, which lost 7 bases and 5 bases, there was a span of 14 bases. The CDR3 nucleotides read TGCAGCGGGACGGGATCCCATACCGGGGAGCTGTTTTTT. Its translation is CSGTGSHTGELFF.

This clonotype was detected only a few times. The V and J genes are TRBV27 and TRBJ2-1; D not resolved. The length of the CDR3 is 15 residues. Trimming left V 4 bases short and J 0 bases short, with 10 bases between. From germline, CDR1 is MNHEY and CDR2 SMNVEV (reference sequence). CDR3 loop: CASSSGRSSYNEQFF. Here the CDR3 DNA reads TGTGCCAGCAGTTCAGGACGGAGCTCCTACAATGAGCAGTTCTTC.

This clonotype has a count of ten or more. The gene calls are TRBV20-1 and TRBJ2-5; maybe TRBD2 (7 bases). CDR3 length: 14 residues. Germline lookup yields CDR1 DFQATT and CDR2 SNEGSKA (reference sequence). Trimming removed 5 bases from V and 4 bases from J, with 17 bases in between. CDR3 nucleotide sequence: TGCAGTGCTCCTCTGGGCGGGGGCGGAGAGACCCAGTACTTC. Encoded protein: CSAPLGGGGETQYF.

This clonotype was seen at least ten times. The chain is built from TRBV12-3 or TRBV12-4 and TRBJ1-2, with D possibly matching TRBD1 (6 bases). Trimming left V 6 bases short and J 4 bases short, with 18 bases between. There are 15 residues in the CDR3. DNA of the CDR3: TGTGCCAGCAGCCGAACCGGGACACGGACCTATGGCTACACCTTC. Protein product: CASSRTGTRTYGYTF.

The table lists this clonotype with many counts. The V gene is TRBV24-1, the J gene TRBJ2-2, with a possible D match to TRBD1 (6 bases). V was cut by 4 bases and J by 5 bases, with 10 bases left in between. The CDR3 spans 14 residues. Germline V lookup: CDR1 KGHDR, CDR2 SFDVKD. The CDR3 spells CATSEGGRTGELFF. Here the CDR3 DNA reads TGTGCCACCAGTGAAGGGGGAAGGACCGGGGAGCTGTTTTTT.